This TCR beta chain was retrieved from a study of CXCR3-negative and CXCR3-positive naive CD8 T cells. The study, taken as a whole, reports: CXCR3-negative naive cells had less hydrophobic TRB CDR3s than did CXCR3-positive naive cells.

In the case of this clonotype: The antigen remains undetermined.

Germline assignment: CDR1 SGHAT and CDR2 FQNNGV. There are 16 residues in the CDR3. The study made its TRB cDNA libraries by 5' RACE, adding UMI labels. TCRdb re-called the 5' RACE reads and gives one entry per CDR3 protein, without DNA. This repertoire includes about 84,000 distinct CDR3 sequences. This TCR was sampled from a human donor in good health. Some clones in this sample may be carry-over from other donors' samples. Sequenced sample: naive CXCR3+ CD8+ T cells from blood. This sample's subset: CD45RO-CCR7+CD27+CD95- naive CD8+ T cells expressing CXCR3 (TNR3+). The chain couples TRBV11-2 to TRBJ2-4; the D call from TCRdb, TRBD2, cannot be confirmed without DNA. CDR3 region: CASSASGGGTKNIQYF.